Shown below are 5 T cell receptor beta chains from a single sample sequenced in a study of chemoradiotherapy in HPV16-positive cancers. Only in-frame clones appear in the TCRdb table, and some are missing; sequencing was by immunoSEQ multiplex PCR. This table has 20,000 to 25,000 clones, roughly 92% appearing once. Material: blood, obtained from a patient who underwent chemoradiotherapy. These receptors came from a human donor with HPV-associated anogenital cancer.

This chain links TRBV7-9 with TRBJ2-1, with a tentative D call TRBD2 (6 bases). The CDR3 spans 14 residues. In germline, CDR1 is SEHNR, CDR2 FQNEAQ (reference sequence). V was clipped by 2 bases and J by 7 bases, with 12 bases between them. CDR3 residues: CASSLTGVTNEQFF. The CDR3 DNA follows: TGTGCCAGCAGCTTAACGGGAGTCACGAATGAGCAGTTCTTC.

This clone was seen a single time. CDR3: CASSWGATEAFF. CDR3 sequence (DNA): TGTGCCAGCAGCTGGGGAGCCACTGAAGCTTTCTTT. The rearrangement uses TRBV7-8 and TRBJ1-1; no clear D gene. V lost 4 bases, J lost 4 bases, and 7 bases lay in between. Germline V lookup: CDR1 SGHVS, CDR2 FQNEAQ. The CDR3 totals 12 residues.

The gene calls are TRBV9 and TRBJ2-3; D unclear. Germline V gene lookup returns CDR1 SGDLS and CDR2 YYNGEE. V lost 2 bases and J 0 bases, leaving 7 bases between the germline ends. The length of the CDR3 is 14 residues. DNA for the CDR3: TGTGCCAGCAGCGTCCATTCTAGCACAGATACGCAGTATTTT. Its translation: CASSVHSSTDTQYF.

This clone has a handful of counts. The rearrangement links TRBV11-2 to TRBJ2-7; the D call may be TRBD1 or TRBD2 (5 bases each). V was trimmed by 6 bases and J by 2 bases, leaving 11 bases between them. The CDR3 is made up of 13 amino acids. Germline V gives CDR1 SGHAT, CDR2 FQNNGV. In DNA form, the CDR3 reads TGTGCCAGCAGAAGGGACCAGGCCTACGAGCAGTACTTC. Translation gives CASRRDQAYEQYF.

This clone has only a few counts. The V call is TRBV2, the J call TRBJ1-1, with D unresolved. Germline assignment: CDR1 SNHLY and CDR2 FYNNEI. CDR3 size: 13 residues. Deletions cut 0 bases from V and 3 bases from J, with 5 bases between. The CDR3, as DNA: TGTGCCAGCAGTGAAGCTGGTCACACTGAAGCTTTCTTT. This sequence encodes CASSEAGHTEAFF.